The text below deals with one T cell receptor (beta chain). No cognate antigen has been identified for it. Base qualities were left out, and no much larger clone turns up one base away. This sample is drawn from a study of shared clonotypes between healthy human individuals (dated by TCRdb to 2020 to 2021). Concerning the study at large: The cohort comprised two women and three men aged 18 to 49 years. To estimate repertoire size and how much clonotypes are shared between individuals, the study performed deep sequencing of blood TCR repertoires from roughly five healthy adults. Each donor's leukapheresis produced roughly between roughly 0.9 and 8.9 billion PBMCs. To increase sequencing depth and limit assay-specific biases, different laboratories used diverse techniques to prepare libraries and sequence TCR repertoires. For each donor, CD4 naive and CD4 memory were each given three plates, CD8 naive was given two plates, and CD8 memory was given one plate. Broad study findings and their caveats: Because the study included a small number of donors, the genetic and exposure-history diversity represented was limited. Rarefaction of sorted-subset datasets indicated incomplete sequencing despite the large sequencing depth. Based on pairwise subsampling, the degree of clonotype sharing among donors was expected to be affected by sequencing depth. Clonotypes shared by all four sorted-subset donors showed higher generation probabilities than non-shared clonotypes. Sampling was limited to blood, and TCR repertoires in tissue likely differ from TCR repertoires in blood. Naive subsets generally had larger estimated clonotype richness than memory subsets did. When a handful of donors were compared, the shared fraction of clonotypes was 5% to 6.5% for naive CD4, more than 3% for naive CD8, more than 2% for memory CD4, and roughly 0.43% for memory CD8.

In the germline V gene, CDR1 corresponds to SNHLY and CDR2 to FYNNEI. Including cysteine and phenylalanine, the CDR3 has 14 amino acids. The only DNA kept is the CDR3, 42 bases in frame from the first base. Relative to germline, V is 8 bases shorter and J is 2 bases shorter, with 16 bases between their ends. Healthy HIV-negative adults with no recently reported acute infections or vaccinations were included as donors. All donors were Caucasian adults living in Nashville, Tennessee, USA. Magnetic negative selection was used to enrich CD4+ T cells, after which naive cells were positively selected on CD45RA and the negative fraction became the memory subset. Blood was collected by leukapheresis, and PBMCs were isolated by Ficoll-Histopaque density gradient centrifugation and then cryopreserved in liquid nitrogen vapor phase. Analytical flow cytometry was used to check the purity and quantity of each magnetically sorted T cell population. From each sorted fraction, genomic DNA was isolated and quantified by UV absorbance on a Nanodrop 2000c.

TCR CDR3 regions were amplified from genomic DNA by multiplex PCR using the deep immunoSEQ assay. Extracted genomic DNA from each cell subset was distributed evenly across all wells of several immunoSEQ 96-well plates, and each plate was treated as a replicate. Each replicate PCR for sorted subsets received roughly 0.2 ug genomic DNA, equal to about 30,000 T cell genomes. The purified libraries were quantified using a Qubit 3.0 fluorometer, sized with a Bioanalyzer 2100, and then quantified again using the KAPA Library Quantification kit. A separate single-read 150-cycle Illumina NextSeq 550 flow cell was used to sequence each immunoSEQ 96-well plate. Processing in the source paper ran as follows. Because the immunoSEQ output held only junctional sequences and lacked quality scores, the filtering could not match the filtering applied to full-length reads. To assign V/J genes and CDR3, sequences were annotated using PyIR, a Python wrapper for IgBLAST v1.9, with IMGT germline references. Reads with weak V/J assignments (E-value above 1e-6), missing CDR3, stop codons, out-of-frame junctions, or ambiguous translated residues were removed. V3J clonotypes were defined as sequences sharing the same inferred V gene, J gene, and CDR3 amino acid sequence. Percentage overlap between repertoires was computed as shared unique clonotypes divided by the size of the smaller repertoire. Repertoire richness was assessed with RTK rarefaction, the Chao1 estimator, and Recon v2.1 estimates of unobserved clonotypes. Generation probabilities for all TCRbeta clonotypes obtained by the gDNA method from a handful of donors were computed using OLGA. TCRdb limited this immuneACCESS table to in-frame rearrangements with V and J called. A share of clones is missing; checked studies link under half to unresolved V genes, and the rest is unexplained. D and trimming come from the DNA, and the V and J calls and clone size come from that table. This sample gives some 1 million clones in total; roughly 75% of them show up just once. Approximately 1.5% of the sample belongs to the ten largest clones.

Sample: memory CD4+ T cells sorted from blood. The cell subset or site label here, explained by the study, means: CD45RA-negative fraction. The chain is assembled from TRBV2 and TRBJ2-7; the D gene is possibly TRBD1 or TRBD2, with 6 bases matching each. This TCR derives from a man aged 18 to 30 in good health. The DNA sequence reads TGTGCCAGCCAATCGTCCGGGGGCCCCTACGAGCAGTACTTC. It encodes CASQSSGGPYEQYF.